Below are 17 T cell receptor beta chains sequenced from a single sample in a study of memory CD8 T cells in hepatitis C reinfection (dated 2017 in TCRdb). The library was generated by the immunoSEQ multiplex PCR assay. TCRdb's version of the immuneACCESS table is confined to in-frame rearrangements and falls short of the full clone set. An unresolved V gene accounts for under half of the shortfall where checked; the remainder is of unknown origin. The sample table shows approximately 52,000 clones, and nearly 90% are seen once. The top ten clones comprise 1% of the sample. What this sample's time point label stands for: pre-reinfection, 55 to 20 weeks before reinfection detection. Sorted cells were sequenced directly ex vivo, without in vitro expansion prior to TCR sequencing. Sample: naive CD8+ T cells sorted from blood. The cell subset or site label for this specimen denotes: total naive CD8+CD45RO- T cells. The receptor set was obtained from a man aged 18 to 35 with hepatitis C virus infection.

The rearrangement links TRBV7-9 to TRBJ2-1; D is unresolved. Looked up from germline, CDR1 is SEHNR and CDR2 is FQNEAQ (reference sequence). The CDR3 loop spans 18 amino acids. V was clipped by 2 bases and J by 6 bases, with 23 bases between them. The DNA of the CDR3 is TGTGCCAGCAGCTTATCCGTGTCGGGTAACCCCCTACTCAATGAGCAGTTCTTC. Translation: CASSLSVSGNPLLNEQFF.

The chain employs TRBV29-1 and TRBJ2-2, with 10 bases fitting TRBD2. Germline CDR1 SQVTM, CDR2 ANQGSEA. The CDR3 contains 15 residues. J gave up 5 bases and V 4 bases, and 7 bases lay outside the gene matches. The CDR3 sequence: CSVVLAGDDTGELFF. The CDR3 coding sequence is TGCAGCGTTGTGCTAGCGGGAGATGATACCGGGGAGCTGTTTTTT.

The chain's CDR3 is CASSLELAGVNEQFF. CDR3 sequence (DNA): TGTGCCAGCAGCTTGGAACTAGCGGGGGTCAATGAGCAGTTCTTC. V and J are TRBV5-6 and TRBJ2-1, with 11 bases identical to TRBD2. Unmatched junction bases numbered 2, after V lost 0 bases and J lost 6 bases. The CDR3 contains 15 residues. Germline V gene sequence: CDR1 SGHDT, CDR2 YYEEEE.

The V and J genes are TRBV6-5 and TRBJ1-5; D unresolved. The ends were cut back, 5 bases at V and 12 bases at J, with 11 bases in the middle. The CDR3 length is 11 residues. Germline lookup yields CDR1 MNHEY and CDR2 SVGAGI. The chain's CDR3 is CASSEETVQHF. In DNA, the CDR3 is TGTGCCAGCAGTGAAGAAACAGTCCAGCATTTT.

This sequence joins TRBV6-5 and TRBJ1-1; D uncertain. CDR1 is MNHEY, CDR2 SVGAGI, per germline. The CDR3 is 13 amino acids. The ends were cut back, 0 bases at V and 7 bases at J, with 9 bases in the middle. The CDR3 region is CASSYSRHLEAFF. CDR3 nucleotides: TGTGCCAGCAGTTACTCGAGACACCTTGAAGCTTTCTTT.

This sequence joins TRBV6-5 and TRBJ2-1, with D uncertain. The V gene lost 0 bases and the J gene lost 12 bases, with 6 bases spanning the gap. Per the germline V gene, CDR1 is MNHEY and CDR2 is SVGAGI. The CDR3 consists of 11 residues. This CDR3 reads CASSYSSLQFF. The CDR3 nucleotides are TGTGCCAGCAGTTACTCGAGTCTGCAGTTCTTC.

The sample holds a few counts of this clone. The DNA of the CDR3 is TGTGCCAGCAGTGAATATTCCCAGGGGGGCGAGCAGTACGTC. This gives the protein CASSEYSQGGEQYV. The chain uses TRBV6-1 and TRBJ2-7, with a weak D call TRBD1 (7 bases). Germline CDR1 reads MNHNS; CDR2 reads SASEGT. V gave up 2 bases and J gave up 6 bases, with 14 bases separating them. CDR3 length: 14 residues.

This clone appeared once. The CDR3 sequence: CAIRPETGFNEQFF. The DNA for the CDR3 is TGTGCCATCAGGCCCGAAACAGGGTTCAATGAGCAGTTCTTC. The V and J genes are TRBV10-3 and TRBJ2-1, with a weak D call TRBD1 (6 bases). This CDR3 region has 14 residues. Germline V CDR1 and CDR2: ENHRY, SYGVKD. The V gene lost 6 bases and the J gene lost 6 bases, with 15 bases spanning the gap.

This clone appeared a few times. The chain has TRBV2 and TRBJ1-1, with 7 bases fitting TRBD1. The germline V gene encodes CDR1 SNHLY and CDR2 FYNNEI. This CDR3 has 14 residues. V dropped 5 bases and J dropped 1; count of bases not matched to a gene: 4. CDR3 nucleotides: TGTGCCAGCAGTAATACAGGGGAGAACACTGAAGCTTTCTTT. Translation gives CASSNTGENTEAFF.

This CDR3 reads CASSIASGTDSYNEQFF. Here the CDR3 DNA reads TGTGCCAGTAGTATCGCTAGCGGGACCGATTCCTACAATGAGCAGTTCTTC. This chain joins TRBV19 and TRBJ2-1; 9 bases are shared with TRBD2. Per the germline V gene, CDR1 is LNHDA and CDR2 is SQIVND (reference sequence). The ends lost 3 bases at V and 1 base at J; junction bases unmatched: 7. The CDR3 extends over 17 amino acids.

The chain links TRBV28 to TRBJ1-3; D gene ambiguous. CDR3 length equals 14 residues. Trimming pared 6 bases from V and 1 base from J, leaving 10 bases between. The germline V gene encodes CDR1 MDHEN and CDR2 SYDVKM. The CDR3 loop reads CASSAGTSGNTIYF. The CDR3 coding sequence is TGTGCCAGCAGCGCAGGCACGTCTGGAAACACCATATATTTT.

The CDR3: CASRFSGPLVSGNTIYF. As DNA, the CDR3 is TGTGCCAGCAGATTTAGCGGTCCCCTAGTCTCTGGAAACACCATATATTTT. The V gene is TRBV11-2, the J gene TRBJ1-3; D is ambiguous. This CDR3 has 17 residues. Trimming pared 6 bases from V and 0 bases from J, leaving 18 bases between. CDR1 SGHAT and CDR2 FQNNGV come from the germline V gene.

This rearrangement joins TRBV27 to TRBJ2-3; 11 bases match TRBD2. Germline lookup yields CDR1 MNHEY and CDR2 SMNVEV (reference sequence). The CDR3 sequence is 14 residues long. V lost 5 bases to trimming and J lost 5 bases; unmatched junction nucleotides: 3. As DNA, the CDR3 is TGTGCCAGCAGTACGGGGACTAGCGGAGATACGCAGTATTTT. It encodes CASSTGTSGDTQYF.

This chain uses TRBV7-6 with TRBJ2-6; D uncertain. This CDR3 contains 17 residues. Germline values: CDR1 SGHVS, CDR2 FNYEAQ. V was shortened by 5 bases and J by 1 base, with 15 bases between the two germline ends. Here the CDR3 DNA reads TGTGCCAGCAGCACAACAGAACCCTCTTCTGGGGCCAACGTCCTGACTTTC. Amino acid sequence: CASSTTEPSSGANVLTF.

This CDR3 reads CASSALEGQGAGGYTF. The CDR3, as DNA: TGTGCCAGCAGCGCCCTCGAGGGACAGGGGGCTGGTGGCTACACCTTC. V is TRBV7-9 and J is TRBJ1-2, with TRBD1 matching over 12 bases. CDR1 and CDR2 (germline): SEHNR, FQNEAQ (reference sequence). This CDR3 is 16 amino acids long. Trimming cost V 5 bases and J 7 bases; bases outside gene matches: 11.

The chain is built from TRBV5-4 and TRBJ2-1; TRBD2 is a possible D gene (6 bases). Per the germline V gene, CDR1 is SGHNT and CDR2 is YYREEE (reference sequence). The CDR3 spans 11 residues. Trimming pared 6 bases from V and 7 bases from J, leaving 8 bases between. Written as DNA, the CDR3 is TGTGCCAGCACTGGGGGGAATGAGCAGTTCTTC. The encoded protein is CASTGGNEQFF.

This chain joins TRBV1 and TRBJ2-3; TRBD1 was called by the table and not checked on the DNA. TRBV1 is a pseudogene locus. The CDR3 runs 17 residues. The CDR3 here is CTSSRFRTGFSTDTQYF. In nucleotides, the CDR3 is TGCACCAGCAGCCGCTTCAGGACAGGGTTTAGCACAGATACGCAGTATTTT.